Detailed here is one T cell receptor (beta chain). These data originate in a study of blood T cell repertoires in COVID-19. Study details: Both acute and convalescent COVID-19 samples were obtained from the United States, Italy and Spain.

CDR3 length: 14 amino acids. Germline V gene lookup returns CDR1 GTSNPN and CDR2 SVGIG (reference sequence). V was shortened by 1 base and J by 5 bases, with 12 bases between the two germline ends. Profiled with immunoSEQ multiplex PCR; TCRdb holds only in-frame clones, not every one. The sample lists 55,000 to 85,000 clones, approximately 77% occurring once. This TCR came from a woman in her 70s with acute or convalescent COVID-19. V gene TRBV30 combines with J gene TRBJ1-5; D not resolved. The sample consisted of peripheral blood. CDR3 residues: CAWSANPRDQPQHF. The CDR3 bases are TGTGCCTGGAGTGCCAATCCCCGAGATCAGCCCCAGCATTTT. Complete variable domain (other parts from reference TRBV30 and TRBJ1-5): SQTIHQWPATLVQPVGSPLSLECTVEGTSNPNLYWYRQAAGRGLQLLFYSVGIGQISSEVPQNLSASRPQDRQFILSSKKLLLSDSGFYLCAWSANPRDQPQHFGDGTRLSIL.